What follows are 3 T cell receptor beta chains derived from one specimen sequenced in a study of cytomegalovirus exposure and HLA in healthy donors (dated by TCRdb to about 2017). Libraries were built with the immunoSEQ multiplex PCR assay. For the multiplex PCR, a mixture combining 60 forward primers for TCR Vbeta segments and 13 reverse primers for TCR Jbeta segments was used. TCRdb re-hosts the immuneACCESS table, in-frame sequences only. Its copies lack some clones; in the studies checked, an unresolved V gene accounts for under half of them, and the cause for the rest is not known. Recorded for this sample are about 160,000 clones; around 60% of them occurred a single time. Roughly 6.8% of the sample belongs to the ten largest clones. The source material was PBMCs. The receptor source for this set is a woman aged 55-70 years in good health and CMV-seropositive.

This clone was observed a few times. The V gene is TRBV6-5, the J gene TRBJ1-1; TRBD1 matches at 8 bases. CDR1 MNHEY and CDR2 SVGAGI come from the germline V gene. The CDR3 loop spans 15 amino acids. The J segment lost 4 bases and the V segment lost 3 bases, leaving 7 bases of the junction unmatched. The CDR3 loop is CASSYQSTGGTEAFF. CDR3 bases: TGTGCCAGCAGTTATCAATCTACAGGGGGCACTGAAGCTTTCTTT.

The V call is TRBV6-5, the J call TRBJ1-5, with no clear D. V was trimmed by 8 bases and J by 7 bases, leaving 15 bases between them. There are 13 residues in the CDR3. Germline V gene sequence: CDR1 MNHEY, CDR2 SVGAGI. CDR3: CASRLRRVQPQHF. The DNA for the CDR3 is TGTGCCAGCCGTCTTAGGAGGGTACAGCCCCAGCATTTT.

This clone appeared many times. This sequence joins TRBV9 and TRBJ2-2, with 11 bases aligning to TRBD2. The CDR3 length is 16 residues. Germline CDR1 is SGDLS and CDR2 is YYNGEE. The ends lost 4 bases at V and 1 base at J; junction bases unmatched: 3. The CDR3: CASSFGTSGNTGELFF. CDR3 nucleotides: TGTGCCAGCAGCTTCGGGACTAGCGGGAACACCGGGGAGCTGTTTTTT. Looking up the rest from reference TRBV9 and TRBJ2-2 gives the full variable domain: DSGVTQTPKHLITATGQRVTLRCSPRSGDLSVYWYQQSLDQGLQFLIQYYNGEERAKGNILERFSAQQFPDLHSELNLSSLELGDSALYFCASSFGTSGNTGELFFGEGSRLTVL.